This TCR beta chain came from a study of blood T cell repertoires in COVID-19. Study-level information: Samples representing acute and convalescent COVID-19 were sourced from the United States, Italy and Spain.

The CDR3 runs 14 residues. The V end lost 5 bases, the J end lost 5 bases, and 13 bases lay between the germline ends. CDR1 SGHAT and CDR2 FQNNGV come from the germline V gene. Methods used by the authors: Amplification with reference gene primers provided the estimates of nucleated cell counts. Method: immunoSEQ multiplex PCR; TCRdb's copy keeps in-frame clones and lacks some. That table gives V, J and clone size, and the DNA gave D and trimming. The data contain some 120,000 clones, around 88% of them singletons. This TCR was sampled from an elderly man with active or convalescent COVID-19. The chain employs TRBV11-2 and TRBJ2-1; D is undetermined. The sequencing sample was made of peripheral blood. This CDR3 is CASSTWSLDNEQFF. The CDR3 bases are TGTGCCAGCAGCACCTGGAGCCTGGACAATGAGCAGTTCTTC.